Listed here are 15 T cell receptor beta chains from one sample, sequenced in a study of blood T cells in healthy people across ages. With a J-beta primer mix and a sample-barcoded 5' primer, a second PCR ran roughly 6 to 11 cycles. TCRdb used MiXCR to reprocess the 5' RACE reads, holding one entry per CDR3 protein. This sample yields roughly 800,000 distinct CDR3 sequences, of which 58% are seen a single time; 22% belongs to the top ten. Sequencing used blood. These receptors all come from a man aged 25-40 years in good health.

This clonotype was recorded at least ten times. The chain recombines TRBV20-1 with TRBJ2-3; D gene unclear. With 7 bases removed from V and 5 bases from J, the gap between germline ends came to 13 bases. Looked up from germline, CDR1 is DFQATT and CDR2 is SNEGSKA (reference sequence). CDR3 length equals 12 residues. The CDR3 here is CSVIAPLDTQYF. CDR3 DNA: TGCAGTGTTATAGCCCCATTAGATACGCAGTATTTT.

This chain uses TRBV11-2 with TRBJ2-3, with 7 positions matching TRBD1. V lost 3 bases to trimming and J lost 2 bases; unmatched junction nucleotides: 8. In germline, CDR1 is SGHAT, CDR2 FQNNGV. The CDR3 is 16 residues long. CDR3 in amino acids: CASSFRGRPHTDTQYF. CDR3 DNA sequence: TGTGCCAGCAGCTTTAGGGGGCGGCCACACACAGATACGCAGTATTTT.

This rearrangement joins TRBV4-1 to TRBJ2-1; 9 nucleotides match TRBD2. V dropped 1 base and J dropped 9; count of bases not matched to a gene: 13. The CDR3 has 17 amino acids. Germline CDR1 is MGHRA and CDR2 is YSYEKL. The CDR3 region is CASSQGVGRGGSGEQFF. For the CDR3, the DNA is TGCGCCAGCAGCCAAGGCGTTGGGCGGGGGGGCTCTGGTGAGCAGTTCTTC.

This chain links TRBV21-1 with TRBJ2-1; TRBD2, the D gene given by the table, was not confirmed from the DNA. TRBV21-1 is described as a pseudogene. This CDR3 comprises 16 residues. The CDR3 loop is CASSEQRQGEGNEQFF. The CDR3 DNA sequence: TGTGCCAGCAGCGAGCAACGGCAGGGTGAGGGAAATGAGCAGTTCTTC.

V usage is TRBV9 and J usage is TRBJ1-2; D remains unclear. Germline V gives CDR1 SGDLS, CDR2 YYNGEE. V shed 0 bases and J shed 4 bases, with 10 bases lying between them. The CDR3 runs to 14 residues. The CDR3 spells CASSVDVFSYGYTF. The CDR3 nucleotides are TGTGCCAGCAGCGTAGATGTGTTTAGCTATGGCTACACCTTC.

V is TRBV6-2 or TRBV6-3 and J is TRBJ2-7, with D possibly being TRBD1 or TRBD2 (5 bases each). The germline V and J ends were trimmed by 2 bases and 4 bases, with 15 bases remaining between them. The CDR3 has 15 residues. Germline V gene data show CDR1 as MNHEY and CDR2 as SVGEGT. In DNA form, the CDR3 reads TGTGCCAGCAGTTACGAGGGGCAGGGTTTTTACGAGCAGTACTTC. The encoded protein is CASSYEGQGFYEQYF.

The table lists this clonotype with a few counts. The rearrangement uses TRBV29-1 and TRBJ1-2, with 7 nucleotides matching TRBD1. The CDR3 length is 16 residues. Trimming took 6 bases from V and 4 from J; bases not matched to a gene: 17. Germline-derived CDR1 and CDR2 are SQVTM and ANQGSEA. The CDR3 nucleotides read TGCAGCGTCCATGAAAACGGACAGGTGGGGGGCTATGGCTACACCTTC. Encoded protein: CSVHENGQVGGYGYTF.

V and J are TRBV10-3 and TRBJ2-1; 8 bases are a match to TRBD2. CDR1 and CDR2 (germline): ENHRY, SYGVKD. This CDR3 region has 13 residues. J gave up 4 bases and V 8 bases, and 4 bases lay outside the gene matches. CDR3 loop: CAIRGGEYNEQFF. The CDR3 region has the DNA TGTGCCATCCGGGGGGGCGAATACAATGAGCAGTTCTTC.

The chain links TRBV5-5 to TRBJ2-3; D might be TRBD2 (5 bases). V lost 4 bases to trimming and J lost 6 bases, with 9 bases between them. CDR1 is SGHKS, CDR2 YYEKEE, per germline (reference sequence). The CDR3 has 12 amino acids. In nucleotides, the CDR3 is TGTGCCAGCAGCCCCCGGGATGATACGCAGTATTTT. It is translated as CASSPRDDTQYF.

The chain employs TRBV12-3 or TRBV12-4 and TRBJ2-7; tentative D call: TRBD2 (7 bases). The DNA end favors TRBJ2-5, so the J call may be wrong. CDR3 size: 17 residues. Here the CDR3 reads CASSPRFSRGGGETQYF. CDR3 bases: TGTGCCAGCAGTCCGCGGTTCTCTAGGGGGGGCGGGGAGACCCAGTACTTC.

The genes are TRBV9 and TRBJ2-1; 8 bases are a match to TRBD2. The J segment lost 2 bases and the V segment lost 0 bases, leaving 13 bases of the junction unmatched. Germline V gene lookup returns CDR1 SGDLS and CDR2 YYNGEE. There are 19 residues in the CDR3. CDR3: CASSVEGWGGSGAYNEQFF. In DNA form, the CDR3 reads TGTGCCAGCAGCGTAGAGGGTTGGGGTGGTAGCGGGGCCTACAATGAGCAGTTCTTC. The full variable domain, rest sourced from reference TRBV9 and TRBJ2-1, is DSGVTQTPKHLITATGQRVTLRCSPRSGDLSVYWYQQSLDQGLQFLIQYYNGEERAKGNILERFSAQQFPDLHSELNLSSLELGDSALYFCASSVEGWGGSGAYNEQFFGPGTRLTVL.

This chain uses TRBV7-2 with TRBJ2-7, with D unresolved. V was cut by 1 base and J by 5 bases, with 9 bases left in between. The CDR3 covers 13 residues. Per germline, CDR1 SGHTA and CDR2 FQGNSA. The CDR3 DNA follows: TGTGCCAGCAGCTTAGAGGTGCCCCACGAGCAGTACTTC. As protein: CASSLEVPHEQYF.

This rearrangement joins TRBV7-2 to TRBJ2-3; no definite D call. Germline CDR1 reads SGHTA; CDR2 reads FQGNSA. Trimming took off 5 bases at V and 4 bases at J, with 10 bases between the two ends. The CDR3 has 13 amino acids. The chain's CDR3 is CASSVVAADTQYF. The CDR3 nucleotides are TGTGCCAGCAGCGTAGTGGCAGCAGATACGCAGTATTTT.

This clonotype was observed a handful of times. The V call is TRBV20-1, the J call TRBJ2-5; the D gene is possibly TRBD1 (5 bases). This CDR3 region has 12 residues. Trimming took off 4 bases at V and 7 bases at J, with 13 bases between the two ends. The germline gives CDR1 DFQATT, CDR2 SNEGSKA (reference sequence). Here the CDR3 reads CSAIQAGRTQYF. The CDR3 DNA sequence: TGCAGTGCTATACAGGCCGGGCGGACCCAGTACTTC.

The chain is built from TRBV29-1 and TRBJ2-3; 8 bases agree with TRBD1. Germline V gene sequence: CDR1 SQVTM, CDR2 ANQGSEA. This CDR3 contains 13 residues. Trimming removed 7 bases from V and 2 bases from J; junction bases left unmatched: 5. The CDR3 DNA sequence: TGCAGCGAGAGACAGGGGAACACAGATACGCAGTATTTT. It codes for CSERQGNTDTQYF.